This T cell receptor delta chain was found in a study of Vδ1+ human thymocytes. Whole-study findings and limits: Despite high sort purity, roughly 18% of thymic T cell receptor delta sequences were Vdelta2. TRD repertoires were essentially private, unlike widely shared TRG clonotypes. Thymic TRG and TRD repertoires appeared highly polyclonal.

Germline V gene sequence: CDR1 TSWWSYY, CDR2 QGS. This CDR3 region has 21 residues. V gave up 1 base and J gave up 2 bases, with 29 bases separating them. Alphabeta T cells were depleted, then CD3+ Vdelta1+ Vdelta2- thymocytes were FACS-sorted. Sorted Vdelta1+ thymocytes were roughly 98% to 99.6% pure. As regards this clone: What it binds is not known.

RNA was extracted from the cells and then reverse transcribed. Pooled V-gene forward primers with one constant-region reverse primer generated the CDR3 amplicons by multiplex PCR. With CATT, TCRdb re-called clones from the multiplex PCR reads. The data show 54,000 or so delta-chain clones, 15% to 20% seen once. V usage is TRDV1 and J usage is TRDJ1; D is possibly TRDD2 or TRDD3 (5 bases each). The receptor was derived from a boy under three years old who had congenital heart surgery. Sequenced material: Vdelta1+ gamma-delta thymocytes from the thymus. Stated subset: FACS-sorted CD3+ TCRalphabeta- TCRVdelta1+ TCRVdelta2- thymocytes. The CDR3 DNA sequence: TGTGCTCTTGGGGAACCATTCCAACTTCCCTCCGGTACTGGCGTTACCGATAAACTCATCTTT. The encoded protein is CALGEPFQLPSGTGVTDKLIF.